This passage covers 23 T cell receptor beta chains from one sample sequenced in a study of cytotoxic CD8 clonotypes in ibrutinib-treated CLL. Method: immunoSEQ multiplex PCR; TCRdb's copy keeps in-frame clones and lacks some. The sample consists of around 21,000 clones, roughly 72% of them appearing once. The sequenced sample was PBMCs, obtained before ibrutinib treatment. Every receptor here comes from a human donor with chronic lymphocytic leukemia.

V and J are TRBV5-4 and TRBJ2-5; D unclear. The CDR3 totals 14 residues. Trimming removed 0 bases from V and 0 bases from J, with 6 bases in between. Germline CDR1 reads SGHNT; CDR2 reads YYREEE (reference sequence). In DNA, the CDR3 is TGTGCCAGCAGCTTGGAGGCGCACCAAGAGACCCAGTACTTC. Its translation: CASSLEAHQETQYF. Based on the CDR3 plus reference TRBV5-4 and TRBJ2-5, the full variable domain is ETGVTQSPTHLIKTRGQQVTLRCSSQSGHNTVSWYQQALGQGPQFIFQYYREEENGRGNFPPRFSGLQFPNYSSELNVNALELDDSALYLCASSLEAHQETQYFGPGTRLLVL.

The rearrangement links TRBV9 to TRBJ1-5, with D tentatively TRBD1 (6 bases). The V end lost 7 bases, the J end lost 7 bases, and 18 bases lay between the germline ends. Germline CDR1 SGDLS, CDR2 YYNGEE. This CDR3 comprises 14 residues. The CDR3 region has the DNA TGTGCCAGCGCCCGGGGGGGGGCAGCGCAGCCCCAGCATTTT. Its protein product is CASARGGAAQPQHF. Complete variable domain (other parts from reference TRBV9 and TRBJ1-5): DSGVTQTPKHLITATGQRVTLRCSPRSGDLSVYWYQQSLDQGLQFLIQYYNGEERAKGNILERFSAQQFPDLHSELNLSSLELGDSALYFCASARGGAAQPQHFGDGTRLSIL.

The chain couples TRBV27 to TRBJ1-3; 10 bases line up with TRBD1. This CDR3 has 19 residues. The germline gives CDR1 MNHEY, CDR2 SMNVEV (reference sequence). The J segment lost 0 bases and the V segment lost 5 bases, leaving 13 bases of the junction unmatched. The CDR3 here is CASSPGQGTFLPSGNTIYF. The DNA for the CDR3 is TGTGCCAGCAGTCCGGGACAGGGGACCTTTCTACCCTCTGGAAACACCATATATTTT.

This clone was detected only once. The chain employs TRBV29-1 and TRBJ2-5; D gene uncertain. Between the trimmed V and J ends, which lost 2 bases and 2 bases, there was a span of 6 bases. The CDR3 is 12 residues long. The germline CDR1 and CDR2 sequences are SQVTM and ANQGSEA. CDR3 in amino acids: CSVESQQETQYF. CDR3 nucleotide sequence: TGCAGCGTTGAAAGTCAACAAGAGACCCAGTACTTC. Full variable domain (remainder filled in from reference TRBV29-1 and TRBJ2-5): SAVISQKPSRDICQRGTSLTIQCQVDSQVTMMFWYRQQPGQSLTLIATANQGSEATYESGFVIDKFPISRPNLTFSTLTVSNMSPEDSSIYLCSVESQQETQYFGPGTRLLVL.

This chain uses TRBV6-6 with TRBJ2-3; perhaps TRBD2 as D (5 bases). The germline CDR1 and CDR2 sequences are MNHNY and SVGAGI (reference sequence). Trimming left V 6 bases short and J 5 bases short, with 9 bases between. The CDR3 sequence is 12 residues long. For the CDR3, the DNA is TGTGCCAGCAGCCTCGAGGGAGATACGCAGTATTTT. Translation gives CASSLEGDTQYF.

CDR3 loop: CASSGGVGTTYEQYF. For the CDR3, the DNA is TGTGCCAGCAGCGGCGGGGTTGGGACAACCTACGAGCAGTACTTC. The V and J genes are TRBV7-9 and TRBJ2-7; D is tentatively TRBD1 or TRBD2 (6 bases each). V lost 5 bases and J 2 bases, leaving 16 bases between the germline ends. Germline CDR1 and CDR2: SEHNR and FQNEAQ (reference sequence). The CDR3 runs to 15 residues.

The chain employs TRBV7-6 and TRBJ2-1; no clear D gene. Trimming removed 5 bases from V and 9 bases from J, with 20 bases in between. This CDR3 is built from 15 residues. The germline CDR1 and CDR2 sequences are SGHVS and FNYEAQ. The CDR3 sequence is CASSPGPPPHREQFF. The CDR3 nucleotides read TGTGCCAGCAGCCCGGGCCCCCCTCCCCATCGTGAGCAGTTCTTC.

The rearrangement uses TRBV7-2 and TRBJ1-1, with D possibly TRBD1 on 5 matching bases. Germline V gives CDR1 SGHTA, CDR2 FQGNSA. This CDR3 region has 16 residues. Trimming pared 4 bases from V and 5 bases from J, leaving 20 bases between. CDR3 DNA sequence: TGTGCCAGCAGCTCGACTTGGGGGGTGACGCGGACTGAAGCTTTCTTT. As protein: CASSSTWGVTRTEAFF.

The chain links TRBV6-5 to TRBJ2-3; weak D call: TRBD1 (6 bases). V shed 7 bases and J shed 6 bases, with 14 bases lying between them. The CDR3 runs to 13 residues. The germline V gene has CDR1 MNHEY and CDR2 SVGAGI. The CDR3 is CASTTTGSDTQYF. The CDR3 DNA sequence: TGTGCCAGCACCACGACAGGATCTGATACGCAGTATTTT.

The V call is TRBV19, the J call TRBJ2-6; 11 bases fit TRBD1. This CDR3 comprises 16 residues. V was clipped by 5 bases and J by 1 base; unmatched bases: 1. Germline CDR1 LNHDA, CDR2 SQIVND (reference sequence). The CDR3 loop reads CASSGQGASGANVLTF. CDR3 in DNA: TGTGCCAGTAGTGGACAGGGGGCGTCTGGGGCCAACGTCCTGACTTTC.

The chain recombines TRBV18 with TRBJ2-6, with 9 bases that match TRBD1. V lost 2 bases to trimming and J lost 4 bases; unmatched junction nucleotides: 3. The CDR3 extends over 16 amino acids. Germline lookup yields CDR1 KGHSH and CDR2 LQKENI. CDR3: CASSPNRGRGANVLTF. For the CDR3, the DNA is TGTGCCAGCTCACCAAACAGGGGGCGCGGGGCCAACGTCCTGACTTTC.

This rearrangement joins TRBV19 to TRBJ1-4, with D maybe TRBD1 (6 bases). Germline CDR1 and CDR2: LNHDA and SQIVND (reference sequence). The V end was cut by 4 bases, the J end by 5 bases, with 14 bases between. The CDR3 totals 15 residues. The CDR3 coding sequence is TGTGCCAGTAGTACGATACAGGGTTCGAATGAAAAACTGTTTTTT. Translation: CASSTIQGSNEKLFF.

The count of this clone is one. The CDR3 DNA reads as TGTGCCAGCAGCCACAGAACCGGGACTAGACCCATTCAGTACTTC. Translating it yields CASSHRTGTRPIQYF. The genes are TRBV28 and TRBJ2-4; the match to TRBD2 covers 8 bases. The V segment lost 6 bases and the J segment 9 bases; nucleotides outside the gene matches: 13. The CDR3 covers 15 residues. Germline V lookup: CDR1 MDHEN, CDR2 SYDVKM.

This chain links TRBV5-4 with TRBJ2-2; D unresolved. CDR1 and CDR2 from the germline V gene are SGHNT and YYREEE (reference sequence). This CDR3 is 15 amino acids long. Trimming shortened V by 1 base and J by 1 base, and 8 bases separated the two germline ends. The CDR3 nucleotides read TGTGCCAGCAGCTTGTCCGGGTTGAACACCGGGGAGCTGTTTTTT. Protein product: CASSLSGLNTGELFF.

The chain couples TRBV18 to TRBJ2-7; D gene unclear. The CDR3 loop spans 13 amino acids. Germline loops: CDR1 KGHSH, CDR2 LQKENI. V was clipped by 2 bases and J by 7 bases, with 12 bases between them. This CDR3 is CASSPRTAREQYF. For the CDR3, the DNA is TGTGCCAGCTCACCAAGGACGGCAAGGGAGCAGTACTTC.

This clone has only one observation. This chain uses TRBV15 with TRBJ2-1; 11 nucleotides line up with TRBD2. The CDR3 spans 16 residues. Germline-derived CDR1 and CDR2 are LNHNV and YYDKDF (reference sequence). With V trimmed by 4 bases and J by 9 bases, 11 bases remained unmatched. In DNA, the CDR3 is TGTGCCACCAGCATCAACTGGGGACTAGCGGTGAGTGAGCAGTTCTTC. It codes for CATSINWGLAVSEQFF.

The chain joins TRBV28 to TRBJ1-5; 10 bases map to TRBD1. Germline values: CDR1 MDHEN, CDR2 SYDVKM. The CDR3 loop spans 15 amino acids. Trimming took 4 bases from V and 3 from J; bases not matched to a gene: 3. The chain's CDR3 is CASSSGTGDNQPQHF. The CDR3 DNA reads as TGTGCCAGCAGTTCAGGGACAGGGGACAATCAGCCCCAGCATTTT.

This chain connects TRBV27 to TRBJ1-1; no clear D. V lost 7 bases and J lost 1, with 16 bases in between. CDR3 length: 15 amino acids. Germline CDR1 is MNHEY and CDR2 is SMNVEV (reference sequence). The CDR3 here is CASTSAGRWNTEAFF. DNA of the CDR3: TGTGCCAGCACCTCCGCGGGAAGGTGGAACACTGAAGCTTTCTTT.

The rearrangement uses TRBV9 and TRBJ2-3; D call uncertain. CDR1 SGDLS and CDR2 YYNGEE come from the germline V gene. V lost 1 base and J 1 base, leaving 7 bases between the germline ends. The length of the CDR3 is 14 residues. The DNA of the CDR3 is TGTGCCAGCAGCGTAAGAGACGGCACAGATACGCAGTATTTT. Translating it yields CASSVRDGTDTQYF.

The chain has TRBV5-4 and TRBJ2-3; 12 nucleotides line up with TRBD2. Germline values: CDR1 SGHNT, CDR2 YYREEE (reference sequence). V dropped 4 bases and J dropped 6; count of bases not matched to a gene: 6. This CDR3 has 15 residues. CDR3 DNA: TGTGCCAGCAGCATCCCGACTAGCGGGAGTGATACGCAGTATTTT. It specifies CASSIPTSGSDTQYF.

The V call is TRBV5-6, the J call TRBJ2-3; D is tentatively TRBD1 or TRBD2 (5 bases each). The CDR3 spans 14 residues. Germline V lookup: CDR1 SGHDT, CDR2 YYEEEE. V lost 5 bases to trimming and J lost 2 bases, with 12 bases between them. Here the CDR3 DNA reads TGTGCCAGCAGTCCCGGGACCACCACAGATACGCAGTATTTT. It specifies CASSPGTTTDTQYF.

The chain has TRBV7-9 and TRBJ2-5, with 8 bases fitting TRBD2. The CDR3 totals 17 residues. From germline, CDR1 is SEHNR and CDR2 FQNEAQ (reference sequence). With 9 bases clipped from V and 5 bases from J, the junction kept 20 bases outside the gene matches. CDR3 in DNA: TGTGCCAGGGGGGTCGAGGGGAAAGCGGGAGTTTGGGAGACCCAGTACTTC. It is translated as CARGVEGKAGVWETQYF.

The J gene is TRBJ2-5, the V gene TRBV18; 9 bases align to TRBD2. This CDR3 comprises 14 residues. V gave up 3 bases and J gave up 5 bases; unmatched junction bases: 4. The V gene's germline CDR1 is KGHSH and CDR2 LQKENI. The CDR3 loop reads CASSPAGGHETQYF. The CDR3, as DNA: TGTGCCAGCTCACCGGCGGGAGGGCATGAGACCCAGTACTTC.